This T cell receptor beta chain was recorded in a study of cytotoxic CD8 clonotypes in ibrutinib-treated CLL (dated by TCRdb to about 2021). In the study overall: The cohort was composed of about 10 relapsed/refractory and about 15 treatment-naive patients; IGHV unmutated status was identified in under 18 patients. Every remission and progressive disease sample was obtained while ibrutinib was still being received by the patients. An average of approximately 260,000 productive templates and tens of thousands of productive rearrangements was obtained per sample. Partial responses were observed in 24 patients and complete responses in 2; after a median follow-up of about 69 months, remission was maintained in 14 patients and progression was observed in approximately 12. Response samples were obtained after a median of roughly eleven months of treatment, with a range of about 6 to 36 months. Of the approximately 86 people in the trial, roughly 27 had longitudinal samples available. Cryopreserved peripheral blood mononuclear cells were collected before treatment, at response, and at either disease progression or sustained remission.

As regards this clone: No cognate antigen has been identified for it. Per-base qualities were not stored, and no clone one base away is much larger.

On a MiSeq, deep resolution sequencing aimed for a depth between 1 in 1 million and 1 in 200,000 T cells, with each clonotype covered roughly 10x on average. TCR beta libraries were generated with the immunoSEQ hsTCRB Kit. For the original study's pipeline: The data were analyzed with ImmunoSEQ Analyzer and ImmunoSEQ Data Assistant, and V, D and J gene assignments followed IMGT definitions. Clonality was computed as one minus normalized Shannon entropy of productive rearrangement frequencies, ranging from 0 to 1. Only overrepresented clonotypes making up at least 0.05% of the repertoire of each patient were included in the public clonotype analysis. About twelve repertoires from age-matched healthy donors, obtained from immuneACCESS, served as clonality controls. The table comes from immuneACCESS by way of TCRdb, which keeps in-frame sequences with V and J called. Part of the clones is missing from these tables; in studies checked, under half for an unresolved V gene and the rest for unknown reasons. The V and J calls and clone size were taken over from that table, and D and trimming were inferred from the DNA. The sample has roughly 130,000 clones on record, 80% to 95% of them singletons. Of the sample, under 14% is held by the ten largest clones.

The meaning of the sample's time point label: more than 10 months on ibrutinib. For TCR beta library preparation, approximately 2.2 micrograms of genomic DNA were isolated from cryopreserved PBMCs. Longitudinal blood samples from CLL patients on ibrutinib monotherapy were analyzed using high-throughput TCR beta sequencing. The patients took part in an open-label, single-center phase 2 trial of ibrutinib monotherapy. Overall results and qualifications from the work: Baseline clonality was found to be higher than that of age-matched healthy donors and was strongly correlated with circulating CD8+ T-cell counts. Public clonotypes were found to be uncommon and were observed to contract or remain stable during treatment; the increase in clonality was shown to reflect expansion of private clonotypes at ibrutinib response. Clonality increased at ibrutinib response, stayed stable in sustained remission, and fell back toward baseline at progression. Lymph node repertoires were not examined, and the timing of sampling was not matched between patients in sustained remission and those whose disease progressed.

Here V drops 3 bases and J drops 1 base, and the junction holds 5 bases not matched to any gene. Based on the germline V gene, the CDR1 and CDR2 sequences are SGHTA and FQGNSA. Spanning cysteine to phenylalanine, the CDR3 consists of 17 amino acids. Of the read, only the CDR3 DNA is kept; its 51 bases are in frame from base 1. The sequence is built from TRBV7-2 and TRBJ2-3; 12 central bases correspond to TRBD1. This clonotype originated in a human donor with chronic lymphocytic leukemia. The sample was PBMCs, taken after 12 months of ibrutinib treatment. CDR3 region: CASSLGQGAWGTDTQYF. The sequenced DNA: TGTGCCAGCAGCTTGGGACAGGGGGCTTGGGGCACAGATACGCAGTATTTT.